These T cell receptor beta chains were read from a single sample in a study of CXCR3-negative and CXCR3-positive naive CD8 T cells. TCRdb processed the 5' RACE reads again and assigns one entry to each CDR3 protein, with no DNA. The sample's table shows 92,000 or so distinct CDR3 sequences. Sequencing was carried out using naive CXCR3- CD8+ T cells from blood. These receptors were collected from a human donor in good health. Some clones in this sample may be carry-over from other donors' samples. Each CDR3 is given with its conserved first and last residue. Fields, in order: CDR3 protein, V gene, J gene.

cdr3_aa: CASSRLAGDGNEQFF
v_call: TRBV7-9
j_call: TRBJ2-1

cdr3_aa: CASTPSGTGMYEQYF
v_call: TRBV5-1
j_call: TRBJ2-7

cdr3_aa: CATTSQGTQETQYF
v_call: TRBV27
j_call: TRBJ2-5

cdr3_aa: CASSEGSGSGVQYF
v_call: TRBV6-1
j_call: TRBJ2-3

cdr3_aa: CASSFLQGVDEKLFF
v_call: TRBV7-9
j_call: TRBJ1-4

cdr3_aa: CASSQDGSGNIIYF
v_call: TRBV4-3
j_call: TRBJ1-3

cdr3_aa: CASSQVGGLGYGYTF
v_call: TRBV4-1
j_call: TRBJ1-2

cdr3_aa: CASKSGGSSYNEQFF
v_call: TRBV6-1
j_call: TRBJ2-1

cdr3_aa: CASSPEVSGWNEQFF
v_call: TRBV3-1
j_call: TRBJ2-1

cdr3_aa: CASSNLAGDPYEQYF
v_call: TRBV5-5
j_call: TRBJ2-7

cdr3_aa: CATETRVTNYGYTF
v_call: TRBV28
j_call: TRBJ1-2

cdr3_aa: CASSFTGTENTEAFF
v_call: TRBV7-9
j_call: TRBJ1-1

cdr3_aa: CASSLETRGELFF
v_call: TRBV7-8
j_call: TRBJ2-2